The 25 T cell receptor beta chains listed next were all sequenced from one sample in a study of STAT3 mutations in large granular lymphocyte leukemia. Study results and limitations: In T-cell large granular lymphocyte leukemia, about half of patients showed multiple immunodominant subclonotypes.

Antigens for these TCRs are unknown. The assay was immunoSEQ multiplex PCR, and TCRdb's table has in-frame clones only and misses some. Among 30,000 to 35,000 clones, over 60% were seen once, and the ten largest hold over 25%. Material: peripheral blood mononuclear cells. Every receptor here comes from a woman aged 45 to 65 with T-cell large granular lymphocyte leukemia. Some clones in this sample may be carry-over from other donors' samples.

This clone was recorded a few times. The CDR3 region has the DNA TGTGCCAGTAGTGATCAGGGACAGGCTAACTATGGCTACACCTTC. Translating gives CASSDQGQANYGYTF. The chain is built from TRBV19 and TRBJ1-2, with 8 positions matching TRBD1. Germline V CDR1 and CDR2: LNHDA, SQIVND (reference sequence). This CDR3 spans 15 amino acids. V trimming: 5 bases; J trimming: 0 bases; junction bases outside the gene matches: 5.

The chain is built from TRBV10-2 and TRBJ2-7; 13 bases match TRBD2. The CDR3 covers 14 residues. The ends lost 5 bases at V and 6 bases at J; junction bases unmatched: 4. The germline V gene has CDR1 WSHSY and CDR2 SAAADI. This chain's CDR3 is CASSRTSGSGEQYF. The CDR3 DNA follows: TGCGCCAGCAGTAGGACTAGCGGGAGTGGCGAGCAGTACTTC.

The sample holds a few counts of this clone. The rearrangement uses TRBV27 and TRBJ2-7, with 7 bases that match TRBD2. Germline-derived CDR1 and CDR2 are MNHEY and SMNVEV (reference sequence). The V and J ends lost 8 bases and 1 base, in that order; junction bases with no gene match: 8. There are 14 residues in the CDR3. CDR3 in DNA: TGTGCCAGCGGGAGGGAGGGCCCTTCCTACGAGCAGTACTTC. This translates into CASGREGPSYEQYF.

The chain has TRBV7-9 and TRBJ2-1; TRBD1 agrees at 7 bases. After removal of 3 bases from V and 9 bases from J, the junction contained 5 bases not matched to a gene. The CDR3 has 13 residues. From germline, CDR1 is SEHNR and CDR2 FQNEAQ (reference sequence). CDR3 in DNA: TGTGCCAGCAGCTTGCTACAGGGGAGTGAGCAGTTCTTC. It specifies CASSLLQGSEQFF.

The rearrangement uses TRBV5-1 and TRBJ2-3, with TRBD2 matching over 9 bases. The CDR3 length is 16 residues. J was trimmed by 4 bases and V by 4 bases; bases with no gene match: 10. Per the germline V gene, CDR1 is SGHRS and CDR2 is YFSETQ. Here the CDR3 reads CASSLQGSGSADTQYF. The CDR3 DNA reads TGCGCCAGCAGCCTCCAGGGTAGCGGGAGCGCAGATACGCAGTATTTT.

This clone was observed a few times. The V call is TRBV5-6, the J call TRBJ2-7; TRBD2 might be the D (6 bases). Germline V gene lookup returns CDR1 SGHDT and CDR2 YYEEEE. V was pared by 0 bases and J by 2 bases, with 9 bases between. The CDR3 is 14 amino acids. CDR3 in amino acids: CASSLAGGPYEQYF. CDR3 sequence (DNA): TGTGCCAGCAGCTTGGCCGGGGGACCCTACGAGCAGTACTTC.

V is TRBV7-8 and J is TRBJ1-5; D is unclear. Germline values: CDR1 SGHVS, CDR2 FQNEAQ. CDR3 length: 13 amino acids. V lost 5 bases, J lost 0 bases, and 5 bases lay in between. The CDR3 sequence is CASSPYSNQPQHF. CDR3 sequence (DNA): TGTGCCAGCAGCCCATATAGCAATCAGCCCCAGCATTTT.

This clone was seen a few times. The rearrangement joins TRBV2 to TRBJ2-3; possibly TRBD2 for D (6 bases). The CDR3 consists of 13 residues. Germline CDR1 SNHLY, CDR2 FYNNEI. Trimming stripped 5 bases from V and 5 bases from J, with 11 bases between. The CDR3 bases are TGTGCCAGCAGTTTAAGGAGGGTAGATACGCAGTATTTT. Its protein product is CASSLRRVDTQYF.

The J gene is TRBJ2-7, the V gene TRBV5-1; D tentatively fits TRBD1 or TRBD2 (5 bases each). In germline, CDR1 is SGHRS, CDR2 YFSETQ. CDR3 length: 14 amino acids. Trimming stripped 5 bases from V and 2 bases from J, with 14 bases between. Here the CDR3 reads CASRLVGAPYEQYF. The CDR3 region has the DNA TGCGCCAGCAGACTAGTCGGGGCTCCCTACGAGCAGTACTTC. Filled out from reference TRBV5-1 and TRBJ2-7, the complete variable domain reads KAGVTQTPRYLIKTRGQQVTLSCSPISGHRSVSWYQQTPGQGLQFLFEYFSETQRNKGNFPGRFSGRQFSNSRSEMNVSTLELGDSALYLCASRLVGAPYEQYFGPGTRLTVT.

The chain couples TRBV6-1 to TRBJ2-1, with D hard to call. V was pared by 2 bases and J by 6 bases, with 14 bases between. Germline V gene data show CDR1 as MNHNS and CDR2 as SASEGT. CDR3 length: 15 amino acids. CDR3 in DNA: TGTGCCAGCAGTGAATATTGGCTCGCTAGCAATGAGCAGTTCTTC. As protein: CASSEYWLASNEQFF.

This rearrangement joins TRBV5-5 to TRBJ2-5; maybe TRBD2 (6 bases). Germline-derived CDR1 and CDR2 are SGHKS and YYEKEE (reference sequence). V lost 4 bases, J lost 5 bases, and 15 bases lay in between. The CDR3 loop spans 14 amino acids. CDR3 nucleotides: TGTGCCAGCAGCCCCAACTCGGCGGGGGAGACCCAGTACTTC. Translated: CASSPNSAGETQYF.

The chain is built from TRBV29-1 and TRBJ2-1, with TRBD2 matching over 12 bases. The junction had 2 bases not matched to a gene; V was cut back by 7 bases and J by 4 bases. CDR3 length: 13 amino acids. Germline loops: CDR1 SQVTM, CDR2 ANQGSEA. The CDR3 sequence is CSAGLAGYNEQFF. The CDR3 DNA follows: TGCAGCGCCGGACTAGCGGGGTACAATGAGCAGTTCTTC.

The CDR3 DNA is TGTGCCAGCAGCTTTTCTCGGGGAACTGAAGCTTTCTTT. The encoded protein is CASSFSRGTEAFF. The chain combines TRBV7-2 with TRBJ1-1; D is uncertain. The CDR3 sequence is 13 residues long. Germline values: CDR1 SGHTA, CDR2 FQGNSA. Trimming took 3 bases from V and 5 from J, leaving 10 bases between them. Looking up the rest from reference TRBV7-2 and TRBJ1-1 gives the full variable domain: GAGVSQSPSNKVTEKGKDVELRCDPISGHTALYWYRQSLGQGLEFLIYFQGNSAPDKSGLPSDRFSAERTGGSVSTLTIQRTQQEDSAVYLCASSFSRGTEAFFGQGTRLTVV.

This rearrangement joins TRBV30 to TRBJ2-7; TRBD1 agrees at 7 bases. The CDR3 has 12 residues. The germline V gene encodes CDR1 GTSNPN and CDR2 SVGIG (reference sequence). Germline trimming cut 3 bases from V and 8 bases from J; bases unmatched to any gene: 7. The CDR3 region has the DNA TGTGCCTGGAGGAGGGGGCGTCTTCAGCAGTACTTC. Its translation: CAWRRGRLQQYF.

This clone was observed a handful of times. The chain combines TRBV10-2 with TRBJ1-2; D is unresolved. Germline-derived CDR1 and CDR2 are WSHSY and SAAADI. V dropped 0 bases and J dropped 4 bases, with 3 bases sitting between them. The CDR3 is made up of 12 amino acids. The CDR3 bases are TGCGCCAGCAGTGAGTCGGGCTATGGCTACACCTTC. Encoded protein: CASSESGYGYTF.

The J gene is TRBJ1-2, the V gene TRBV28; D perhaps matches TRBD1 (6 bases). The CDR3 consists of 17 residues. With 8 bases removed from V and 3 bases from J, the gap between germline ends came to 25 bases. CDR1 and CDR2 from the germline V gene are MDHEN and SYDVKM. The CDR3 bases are TGTGCCAGCTTGATAAGGGGGGGGAACAGGAGGGACTATGGCTACACCTTC. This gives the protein CASLIRGGNRRDYGYTF.

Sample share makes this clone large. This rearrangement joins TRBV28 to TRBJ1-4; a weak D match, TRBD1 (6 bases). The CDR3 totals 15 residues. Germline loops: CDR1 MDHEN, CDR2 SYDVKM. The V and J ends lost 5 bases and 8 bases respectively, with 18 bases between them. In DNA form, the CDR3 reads TGTGCCAGCAGTCCCAACAGGGAGGGGGTAGAAAAACTGTTTTTT. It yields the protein CASSPNREGVEKLFF.

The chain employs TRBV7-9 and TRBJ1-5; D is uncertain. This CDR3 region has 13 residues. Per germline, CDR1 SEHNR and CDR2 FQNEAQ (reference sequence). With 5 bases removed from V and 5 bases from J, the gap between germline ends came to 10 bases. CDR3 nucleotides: TGTGCCAGCAGCCCTGACGGTTATCAGCCCCAGCATTTT. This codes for CASSPDGYQPQHF.

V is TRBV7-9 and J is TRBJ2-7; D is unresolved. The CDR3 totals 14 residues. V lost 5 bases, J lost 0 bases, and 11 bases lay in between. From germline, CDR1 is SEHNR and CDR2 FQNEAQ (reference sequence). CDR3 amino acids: CASSDPGSSYEQYF. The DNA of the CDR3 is TGTGCCAGCAGCGATCCAGGAAGCTCCTACGAGCAGTACTTC.

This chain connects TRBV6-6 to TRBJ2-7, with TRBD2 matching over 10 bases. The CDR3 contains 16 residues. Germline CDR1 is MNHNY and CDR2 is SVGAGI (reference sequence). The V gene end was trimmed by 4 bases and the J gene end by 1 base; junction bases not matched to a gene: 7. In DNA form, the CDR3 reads TGTGCCAGCAGTTCCCCCGAACTAGCGGGATCCTACGAGCAGTACTTC. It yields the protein CASSSPELAGSYEQYF.

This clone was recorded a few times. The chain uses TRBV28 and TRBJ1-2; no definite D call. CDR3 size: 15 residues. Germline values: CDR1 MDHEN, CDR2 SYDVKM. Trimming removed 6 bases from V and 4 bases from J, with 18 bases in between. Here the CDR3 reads CASRRSEYLGYGYTF. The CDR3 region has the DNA TGTGCCAGCAGGCGATCAGAGTACCTCGGCTATGGCTACACCTTC.

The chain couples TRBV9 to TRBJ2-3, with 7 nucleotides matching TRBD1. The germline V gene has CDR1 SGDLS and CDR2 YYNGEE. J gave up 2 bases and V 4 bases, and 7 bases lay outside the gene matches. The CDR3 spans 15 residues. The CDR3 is CASSFRQGFTDTQYF. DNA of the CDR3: TGTGCCAGCAGCTTCCGACAGGGATTCACAGATACGCAGTATTTT.

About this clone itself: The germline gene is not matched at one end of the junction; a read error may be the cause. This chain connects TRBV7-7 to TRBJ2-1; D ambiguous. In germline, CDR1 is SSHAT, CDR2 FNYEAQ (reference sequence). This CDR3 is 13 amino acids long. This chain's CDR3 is CASSHRPENEQFF. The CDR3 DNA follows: TGTGCTAGCAGTCACCGACCGGAGAATGAGCAGTTCTTC.

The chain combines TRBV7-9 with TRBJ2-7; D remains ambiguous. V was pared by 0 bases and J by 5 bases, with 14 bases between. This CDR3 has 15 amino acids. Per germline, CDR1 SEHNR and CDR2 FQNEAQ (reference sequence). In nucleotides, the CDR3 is TGTGCCAGCAGCTTAGCGCTAAGTGGGGTCCACGAGCAGTACTTC. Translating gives CASSLALSGVHEQYF. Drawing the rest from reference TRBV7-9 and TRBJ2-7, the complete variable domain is DTGVSQNPRHKITKRGQNVTFRCDPISEHNRLYWYRQTLGQGPEFLTYFQNEAQLEKSRLLSDRFSAERPKGSFSTLEIQRTEQGDSAMYLCASSLALSGVHEQYFGPGTRLTVT.

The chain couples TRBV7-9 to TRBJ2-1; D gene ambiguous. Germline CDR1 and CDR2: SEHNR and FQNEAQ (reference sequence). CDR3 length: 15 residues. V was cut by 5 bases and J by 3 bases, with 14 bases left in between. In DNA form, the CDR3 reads TGTGCCAGCAGCCGGGCGGCCGGGCGCTACAATGAGCAGTTCTTC. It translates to CASSRAAGRYNEQFF. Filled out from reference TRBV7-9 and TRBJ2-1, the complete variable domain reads DTGVSQNPRHKITKRGQNVTFRCDPISEHNRLYWYRQTLGQGPEFLTYFQNEAQLEKSRLLSDRFSAERPKGSFSTLEIQRTEQGDSAMYLCASSRAAGRYNEQFFGPGTRLTVL.